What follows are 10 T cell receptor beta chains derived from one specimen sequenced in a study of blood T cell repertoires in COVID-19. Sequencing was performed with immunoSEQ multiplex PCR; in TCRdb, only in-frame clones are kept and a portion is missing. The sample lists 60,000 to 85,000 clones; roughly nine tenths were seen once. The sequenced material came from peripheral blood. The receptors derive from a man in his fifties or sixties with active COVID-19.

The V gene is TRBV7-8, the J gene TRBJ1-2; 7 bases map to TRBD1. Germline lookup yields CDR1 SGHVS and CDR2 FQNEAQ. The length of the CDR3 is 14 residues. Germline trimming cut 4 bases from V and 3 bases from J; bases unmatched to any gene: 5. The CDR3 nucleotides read TGTGCCAGCAGCTGGGGGACAGTAGACTATGGCTACACCTTC. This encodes CASSWGTVDYGYTF. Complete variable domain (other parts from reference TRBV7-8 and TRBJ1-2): GAGVSQSPRYKVAKRGQDVALRCDPISGHVSLFWYQQALGQGPEFLTYFQNEAQLDKSGLPSDRFFAERPEGSVSTLKIQRTQQEDSAVYLCASSWGTVDYGYTFGSGTRLTVV.

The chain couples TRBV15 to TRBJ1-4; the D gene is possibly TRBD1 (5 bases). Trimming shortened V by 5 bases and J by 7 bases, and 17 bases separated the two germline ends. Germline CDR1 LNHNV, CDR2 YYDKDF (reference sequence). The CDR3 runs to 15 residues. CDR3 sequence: CATSPSGGRSEKLFF. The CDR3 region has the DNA TGTGCCACCAGCCCTTCGGGGGGTCGAAGTGAAAAACTGTTTTTT.

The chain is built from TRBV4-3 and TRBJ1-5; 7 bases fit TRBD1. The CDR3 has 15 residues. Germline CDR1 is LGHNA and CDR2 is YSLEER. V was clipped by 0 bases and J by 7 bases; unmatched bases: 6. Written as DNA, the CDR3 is TGCGCCAGCAGCCAAGATTACAGGGGAGGACAGCCCCAGCATTTT. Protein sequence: CASSQDYRGGQPQHF.

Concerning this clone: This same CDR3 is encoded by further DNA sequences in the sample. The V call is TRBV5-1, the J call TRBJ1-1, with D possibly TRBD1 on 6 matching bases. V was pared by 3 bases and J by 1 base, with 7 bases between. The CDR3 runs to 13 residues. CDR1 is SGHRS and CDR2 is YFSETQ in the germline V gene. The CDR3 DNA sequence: TGCGCCAGCAGCTGGACAGCGAACACTGAAGCTTTCTTT. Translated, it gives CASSWTANTEAFF.

In DNA form, the CDR3 reads TGTGCCAGTAGTATAGAGGTATCGGGGTTTTTTGAAGCTTTCTTT. This sequence encodes CASSIEVSGFFEAFF. V is TRBV19 and J is TRBJ1-1; D is ambiguous. CDR1 is LNHDA and CDR2 is SQIVND in the germline V gene (reference sequence). The CDR3 consists of 15 residues. V was pared by 0 bases and J by 7 bases, with 15 bases between.

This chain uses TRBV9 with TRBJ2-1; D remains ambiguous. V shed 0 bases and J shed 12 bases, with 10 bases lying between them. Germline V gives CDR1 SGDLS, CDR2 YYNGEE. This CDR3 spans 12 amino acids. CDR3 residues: CASSVAVTPQFF. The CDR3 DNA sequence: TGTGCCAGCAGCGTAGCTGTGACTCCGCAGTTCTTC.

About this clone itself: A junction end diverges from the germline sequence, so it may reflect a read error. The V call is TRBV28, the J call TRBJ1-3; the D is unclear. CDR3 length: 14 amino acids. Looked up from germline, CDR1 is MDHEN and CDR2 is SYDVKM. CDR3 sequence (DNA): TGTGCCAGCAGCTTATCCGAGTCTGGAAACACCATATATTTT. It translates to CASSLSESGNTIYF.

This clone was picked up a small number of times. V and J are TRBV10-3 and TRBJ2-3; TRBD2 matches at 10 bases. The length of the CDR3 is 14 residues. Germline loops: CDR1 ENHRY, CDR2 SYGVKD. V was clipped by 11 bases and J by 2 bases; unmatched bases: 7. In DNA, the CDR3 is TGTGCCTCCAGCGGGGGGGACCCCACAGATACGCAGTATTTT. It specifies CASSGGDPTDTQYF.

CDR3 in DNA: TGTGCCAGCAGTGAAACAGCCACCTACGAGCAGTACTTC. Residues: CASSETATYEQYF. This sequence joins TRBV2 and TRBJ2-7; unclear D gene. The CDR3 runs to 13 residues. V gave up 2 bases and J gave up 2 bases, with 7 bases separating them. Germline CDR1 reads SNHLY; CDR2 reads FYNNEI.

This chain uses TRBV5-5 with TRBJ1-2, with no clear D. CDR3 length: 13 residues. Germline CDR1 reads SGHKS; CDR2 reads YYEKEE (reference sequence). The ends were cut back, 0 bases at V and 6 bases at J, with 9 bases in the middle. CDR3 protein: CASSLGGYDGYTF. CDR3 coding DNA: TGTGCCAGCAGCTTGGGAGGGTATGATGGCTACACCTTC.